The 25 T cell receptor beta chains listed next were all sequenced from one sample in a study of shared clonotypes between healthy human individuals. Data came from immunoSEQ multiplex PCR; TCRdb stores just in-frame clones and leaves some out. This sample has over 850,000 clones, with around three quarters found just once. The sequencing input was memory CD4+ T cells from PBMCs. Subset here: CD45RA-negative fraction. Receptors were obtained from a man aged 18 to 29 in good health. Some clones in this sample may be carry-over from other donors' samples.

The chain carries TRBV5-1 and TRBJ1-5; D not certain. The V end lost 2 bases, the J end lost 6 bases, and 15 bases lay between the germline ends. This CDR3 comprises 15 residues. Germline V lookup: CDR1 SGHRS, CDR2 YFSETQ. This CDR3 reads CASSFDSTPRQPQHF. For the CDR3, the DNA is TGCGCCAGCAGCTTCGATTCTACTCCCCGTCAGCCCCAGCATTTT.

The J gene is TRBJ1-1, the V gene TRBV4-2; no clear D. CDR3 length equals 12 residues. Germline CDR1 reads LGHNA; CDR2 reads YNFKEQ. The V and J ends lost 4 bases and 2 bases respectively, with 5 bases between them. The CDR3 nucleotides read TGTGCCAGCAGCCGGGAAAACACTGAAGCTTTCTTT. Encoded protein: CASSRENTEAFF.

This clone was observed a few times. The J gene is TRBJ2-2, the V gene TRBV4-2; 9 positions agree with TRBD2. The CDR3 sequence is 17 residues long. Unmatched junction bases numbered 5, after V lost 0 bases and J lost 3 bases. Per the germline V gene, CDR1 is LGHNA and CDR2 is YNFKEQ. The CDR3 sequence is CASSQDAQREDTGELFF. The DNA of the CDR3 is TGTGCCAGCAGCCAAGATGCCCAGCGGGAGGACACCGGGGAGCTGTTTTTT.

V usage is TRBV27 and J usage is TRBJ1-1, with unresolved D. Trimming removed 2 bases at V and 1 base at J, with 8 bases between. The CDR3 runs to 14 residues. Germline V gene data show CDR1 as MNHEY and CDR2 as SMNVEV (reference sequence). CDR3 loop: CASSLRVGNTEAFF. As DNA, the CDR3 is TGTGCCAGCAGTTTAAGGGTCGGGAACACTGAAGCTTTCTTT.

In its sample, this clone was seen a few times. The chain links TRBV10-3 to TRBJ1-3; unclear D gene. Trimming removed 6 bases at V and 1 base at J, with 16 bases between. Germline lookup yields CDR1 ENHRY and CDR2 SYGVKD. This CDR3 contains 16 residues. The CDR3 loop reads CAISRTISLSGNTIYF. CDR3 in DNA: TGTGCCATCAGCCGGACCATTTCCTTATCTGGAAACACCATATATTTT.

This clone was detected once. The V gene is TRBV2, the J gene TRBJ2-2, with a possible D match to TRBD2 (5 bases). Per the germline V gene, CDR1 is SNHLY and CDR2 is FYNNEI. With 3 bases removed from V and 2 bases from J, the gap between germline ends came to 7 bases. The length of the CDR3 is 14 residues. The CDR3 region has the DNA TGTGCCAGCAGTGAGGAGGTTAACACCGGGGAGCTGTTTTTT. Residues: CASSEEVNTGELFF.

V gene TRBV4-1 combines with J gene TRBJ2-7; 8 positions match TRBD2. V lost 0 bases to trimming and J lost 7 bases; unmatched junction nucleotides: 20. The length of the CDR3 is 19 residues. Germline loops: CDR1 MGHRA, CDR2 YSYEKL. CDR3 protein: CASSQEAPTGGRWVREQYF. The DNA of the CDR3 is TGCGCCAGCAGCCAAGAAGCTCCCACAGGCGGGAGGTGGGTCCGGGAGCAGTACTTC.

V usage is TRBV28 and J usage is TRBJ2-7; D possibly corresponds to TRBD1 (6 bases). The CDR3 sequence is 14 residues long. CDR1 is MDHEN, CDR2 SYDVKM, per germline. Trimming took 3 bases from V and 3 from J, leaving 12 bases between them. The DNA of the CDR3 is TGTGCCAGCAGTTTTCTTCGGGACAACTACGAGCAGTACTTC. Protein sequence: CASSFLRDNYEQYF.

The V and J genes are TRBV6-1 and TRBJ1-1, with no clear D. The CDR3 is 12 amino acids. The germline gives CDR1 MNHNS, CDR2 SASEGT. The V gene lost 6 bases and the J gene lost 3 bases, with 8 bases spanning the gap. The DNA for the CDR3 is TGTGCCAGCAGCCGGGGTGACACTGAAGCTTTCTTT. Amino acids: CASSRGDTEAFF.

The chain employs TRBV9 and TRBJ1-3; D uncertain. Trimming stripped 3 bases from V and 0 bases from J, with 10 bases between. Germline CDR1 reads SGDLS; CDR2 reads YYNGEE. CDR3 length equals 15 residues. The DNA for the CDR3 is TGTGCCAGCAGCGCGGACGCTAGCTCTGGAAACACCATATATTTT. This sequence encodes CASSADASSGNTIYF.

This clone was observed a handful of times. The chain links TRBV7-2 to TRBJ2-2; no clear D gene. The CDR3 has 13 residues. Looked up from germline, CDR1 is SGHTA and CDR2 is FQGNSA. V lost 0 bases, J lost 9 bases, and 8 bases lay in between. CDR3 DNA sequence: TGTGCCAGCAGCTTAGCGCCCGACAGGGAGCTGTTTTTT. This gives the protein CASSLAPDRELFF. Using reference TRBV7-2 and TRBJ2-2 for the parts outside the CDR3, the full variable domain is GAGVSQSPSNKVTEKGKDVELRCDPISGHTALYWYRQSLGQGLEFLIYFQGNSAPDKSGLPSDRFSAERTGGSVSTLTIQRTQQEDSAVYLCASSLAPDRELFFGEGSRLTVL.

This chain connects TRBV10-1 to TRBJ1-1; D remains ambiguous. CDR3 length equals 13 residues. CDR1 and CDR2 (germline): WNHNN, SYGVQD (reference sequence). Trimming shortened V by 5 bases and J by 3 bases, and 10 bases separated the two germline ends. The CDR3 DNA sequence: TGCGCCAGCAGTCGGGGTAGGGACACTGAAGCTTTCTTT. This codes for CASSRGRDTEAFF.

The chain uses TRBV29-1 and TRBJ1-1; no clear D gene. CDR3 length equals 13 residues. Germline-derived CDR1 and CDR2 are SQVTM and ANQGSEA. The CDR3: CRISHREDTEAFF. CDR3 nucleotides: TGCAGGATCTCTCACCGGGAAGACACTGAAGCTTTCTTT.

The sample holds a few counts of this clone. The V call is TRBV6-5, the J call TRBJ1-6; D not certain. Germline assignment: CDR1 MNHEY and CDR2 SVGAGI. CDR3 length: 15 amino acids. Between the trimmed V and J ends, which lost 6 bases and 2 bases, there was a span of 11 bases. The CDR3 loop is CASSPDRPYNSPLHF. CDR3 DNA sequence: TGTGCCAGCAGCCCGGACCGACCCTATAATTCACCCCTCCACTTT.

The chain has TRBV18 and TRBJ2-3, with no clear D. The CDR3 loop spans 13 amino acids. The germline V and J ends were trimmed by 4 bases and 4 bases, with 9 bases remaining between them. CDR1 is KGHSH and CDR2 is LQKENI in the germline V gene. CDR3 amino acids: CASSLRHADTQYF. The DNA of the CDR3 is TGTGCCAGCTCACTTAGGCACGCAGATACGCAGTATTTT.

The V and J genes are TRBV28 and TRBJ1-5; D call uncertain. In germline, CDR1 is MDHEN, CDR2 SYDVKM. The CDR3 totals 13 residues. Between the trimmed V and J ends, which lost 2 bases and 7 bases, there was a span of 9 bases. CDR3 sequence: CASSLPRPQPQHF. CDR3 bases: TGTGCCAGCAGTTTACCCCGACCACAGCCCCAGCATTTT.

The genes are TRBV10-3 and TRBJ2-7, with D possibly being TRBD1 (6 bases). V was shortened by 6 bases and J by 1 base, with 13 bases between the two germline ends. CDR3 size: 14 residues. Germline CDR1 ENHRY, CDR2 SYGVKD. The CDR3 nucleotides read TGTGCCATCAGCGGGGCGGACAGTTCCTACGAGCAGTACTTC. Translated: CAISGADSSYEQYF.

This chain joins TRBV6-5 and TRBJ2-3; TRBD1 aligns across 8 bases. The CDR3 is 16 amino acids. Germline trimming cut 4 bases from V and 5 bases from J; bases unmatched to any gene: 11. Germline V CDR1 and CDR2: MNHEY, SVGAGI. Written as DNA, the CDR3 is TGTGCCAGCAGTTCCCCGGACAGGGCCGGTGGAGATACGCAGTATTTT. It translates to CASSSPDRAGGDTQYF.

The chain is built from TRBV5-1 and TRBJ2-3; D could derive from TRBD1 or TRBD2 (5 bases each). The germline V gene encodes CDR1 SGHRS and CDR2 YFSETQ. The CDR3 totals 16 residues. Trimming left V 3 bases short and J 1 base short, with 15 bases between. CDR3 nucleotides: TGCGCCAGCAGCTCGCAGGGAGTGGTTGGCACAGATACGCAGTATTTT. Translation: CASSSQGVVGTDTQYF.

The chain links TRBV28 to TRBJ2-7, with 11 bases lining up with TRBD2. CDR1 and CDR2 from the germline V gene are MDHEN and SYDVKM. The CDR3 runs to 15 residues. With V trimmed by 6 bases and J by 0 bases, 4 bases remained unmatched. The CDR3 here is CASSEGTSGSYEQYF. The CDR3 DNA is TGTGCCAGCAGCGAGGGGACTAGCGGCTCCTACGAGCAGTACTTC.

The J gene is TRBJ1-1, the V gene TRBV2, with D perhaps TRBD1 (5 bases). V dropped 6 bases and J dropped 7 bases, with 18 bases sitting between them. This CDR3 contains 14 residues. Germline CDR1 reads SNHLY; CDR2 reads FYNNEI. The CDR3: CASSAGTLALEAFF. In DNA form, the CDR3 reads TGTGCCAGCAGCGCTGGGACTTTAGCACTTGAAGCTTTCTTT.

As concerns this clone: Compared with germline, one end of the junction differs, possibly owing to a read error. The J gene is TRBJ2-1, the V gene TRBV5-1; TRBD1 is a possible D gene (6 bases). Per the germline V gene, CDR1 is SGHRS and CDR2 is YFSETQ. This CDR3 comprises 11 residues. The CDR3 coding sequence is TGCGCCAGCAGCGCGACAGGTACCCAGGTCTTC. It translates to CASSATGTQVF.

The chain couples TRBV4-2 to TRBJ2-7; 9 nucleotides align to TRBD1. CDR1 is LGHNA, CDR2 YNFKEQ, per germline. The CDR3 loop spans 14 amino acids. V lost 0 bases to trimming and J lost 5 bases; unmatched junction nucleotides: 2. CDR3 sequence: CASSQEDRGHEQYF. CDR3 sequence (DNA): TGTGCCAGCAGCCAAGAGGACAGGGGCCACGAGCAGTACTTC.

The chain uses TRBV5-1 and TRBJ2-1, with unresolved D. CDR1 and CDR2 (germline): SGHRS, YFSETQ. This CDR3 is 14 amino acids long. V lost 0 bases to trimming and J lost 4 bases, with 8 bases between them. CDR3 residues: CASSLASEYNEQFF. In DNA form, the CDR3 reads TGCGCCAGCAGCTTGGCGTCAGAGTACAATGAGCAGTTCTTC.

At least ten counts were recorded for this clone. Other DNA variants within this sample encode the same CDR3. The CDR3 loop is CASSEVSNQPQHF. The DNA of the CDR3 is TGTGCCAGCAGTGAAGTTAGCAATCAGCCCCAGCATTTT. This sequence joins TRBV6-1 and TRBJ1-5; the D is unclear. V dropped 1 base and J dropped 0 bases, with 1 base sitting between them. Germline V gives CDR1 MNHNS, CDR2 SASEGT. The CDR3 runs 13 residues.